Listed here are 10 T cell receptor beta chains from one sample, sequenced in a study of beta chain features in type 1 diabetes. The sequenced template was cDNA made from the entire isolated RNA. Generated by immunoSEQ multiplex PCR, the TCRdb table keeps only in-frame clones and is missing some. The sample has about 140,000 clones, 8% to 13% seen once. The sample taken for sequencing was naive CD4+ T cells from blood. The receptors stem from a man younger than 35 in good health.

The V call is TRBV6-5, the J call TRBJ1-2; D may be TRBD1 (6 bases). The CDR3 covers 13 residues. The V end lost 2 bases, the J end lost 3 bases, and 7 bases lay between the germline ends. Germline assignment: CDR1 MNHEY and CDR2 SVGAGI. The CDR3 DNA reads as TGTGCCAGCAGTTACAAGGGGGACTATGGCTACACCTTC. This gives the protein CASSYKGDYGYTF.

There are a few counts of this clone. The V and J genes are TRBV15 and TRBJ1-5; no clear D. The CDR3 runs 15 residues. Trimming pared 0 bases from V and 6 bases from J, leaving 12 bases between. Per germline, CDR1 LNHNV and CDR2 YYDKDF (reference sequence). The CDR3 spells CATSRDRLRGQPQHF. CDR3 sequence (DNA): TGTGCCACCAGCAGAGACCGACTCCGGGGTCAGCCCCAGCATTTT.

This clone turned up a few times. The chain links TRBV4-2 to TRBJ1-6, with D hard to call. CDR3 size: 15 residues. The V gene lost 0 bases and the J gene lost 9 bases, with 12 bases spanning the gap. CDR1 LGHNA and CDR2 YNFKEQ come from the germline V gene. For the CDR3, the DNA is TGTGCCAGCAGCCAAGAAGCGGGCAGCAGTTCACCCCTCCACTTT. Protein sequence: CASSQEAGSSSPLHF.

V gene TRBV19 combines with J gene TRBJ2-5, with 8 bases identical to TRBD2. Germline CDR1 reads LNHDA; CDR2 reads SQIVND (reference sequence). J was trimmed by 5 bases and V by 5 bases; bases with no gene match: 10. There are 15 residues in the CDR3. The CDR3 coding sequence is TGTGCCAGTAGTGGGAGTCGGACTAGCTCGGAGACCCAGTACTTC. It translates to CASSGSRTSSETQYF.

Regarding this clone: The same CDR3 arises from other DNA sequences in this sample as well. The chain has TRBV7-2 and TRBJ2-1; tentatively, D is TRBD2 (5 bases). The CDR3 runs to 15 residues. Germline CDR1 reads SGHTA; CDR2 reads FQGNSA. V was cut by 1 base and J by 4 bases, with 11 bases left in between. Here the CDR3 DNA reads TGTGCCAGCAGCTTAGATTCGGGGAGTTACAATGAGCAGTTCTTC. Its translation is CASSLDSGSYNEQFF.

This chain links TRBV6-1 with TRBJ2-7; TRBD2 aligns across 12 bases. This CDR3 is built from 14 residues. The V gene's germline CDR1 is MNHNS and CDR2 SASEGT. V was pared by 5 bases and J by 4 bases, with 3 bases of the junction left unmatched. CDR3 sequence reads: CASSSGLAGYEQYF. CDR3 in DNA: TGTGCCAGCAGTTCAGGACTAGCGGGGTACGAGCAGTACTTC.

This chain uses TRBV7-9 with TRBJ2-5; D is undetermined. The V gene lost 4 bases and the J gene lost 2 bases, with 8 bases spanning the gap. CDR1 SEHNR and CDR2 FQNEAQ come from the germline V gene (reference sequence). The CDR3 has 13 residues. The CDR3 reads CASSWFLQETQYF. The CDR3, as DNA: TGTGCCAGCAGCTGGTTCCTACAAGAGACCCAGTACTTC.

This clone has only a few counts. This chain links TRBV10-3 with TRBJ2-1; 10 bases line up with TRBD2. After removal of 2 bases from V and 6 bases from J, the junction contained 4 bases not matched to a gene. Germline CDR1 reads ENHRY; CDR2 reads SYGVKD. The CDR3 is made up of 15 amino acids. CDR3 protein: CAISEQRGGSNEQFF. The CDR3 region has the DNA TGTGCCATCAGTGAGCAGCGGGGGGGCTCCAATGAGCAGTTCTTC.

This clone has a handful of counts. The chain uses TRBV5-4 and TRBJ2-1; tentatively, D is TRBD2 (6 bases). The ends were cut back, 3 bases at V and 5 bases at J, with 12 bases in the middle. The CDR3 loop spans 14 amino acids. CDR1 is SGHNT, CDR2 YYREEE, per germline (reference sequence). The CDR3: CASSYRGMNNEQFF. In DNA, the CDR3 is TGTGCCAGCAGCTACCGCGGGATGAACAATGAGCAGTTCTTC.

This clone was counted only a few times. This chain connects TRBV7-6 to TRBJ2-1; 12 bases fit TRBD2. There are 21 residues in the CDR3. Per the germline V gene, CDR1 is SGHVS and CDR2 is FNYEAQ. Trimming cost V 4 bases and J 1 base; bases outside gene matches: 17. The CDR3 nucleotides read TGTGCCAGCAGCTCAATAAGGCGGCTAGCGGGGGGGCAAGGGTCCTACAATGAGCAGTTCTTC. It translates to CASSSIRRLAGGQGSYNEQFF.